One sample yielded the 14 T cell receptor beta chains listed below, sequenced in a study of control samples from healthy donors and cancer patients. Method: immunoSEQ multiplex PCR; TCRdb's copy keeps in-frame clones and lacks some. The sample holds about 120,000 clones, roughly 90% seen once. Sequencing was performed on blood. The receptor source for this set is a man aged 18 to 30 in good health.

V is TRBV3-1 (or the pseudogene TRBV3-2) and J is TRBJ2-2, with unresolved D. Germline V gene lookup returns CDR1 LGHDT and CDR2 YNNKEL (reference sequence). Trimming took off 4 bases at V and 6 bases at J, with 15 bases between the two ends. The CDR3 has 15 amino acids. The CDR3 DNA sequence: TGTGCCAGCAGCCCATTTCTTCTTCCCTCCGGGGAGCTGTTTTTT. Residues: CASSPFLLPSGELFF.

V is TRBV25-1 and J is TRBJ1-2; D not resolved. This CDR3 is 13 amino acids long. The ends were cut back, 5 bases at V and 3 bases at J, with 10 bases in the middle. Germline V gives CDR1 MGHDK, CDR2 SYGVNS. The chain's CDR3 is CASSIERYYGYTF. The CDR3, as DNA: TGTGCCAGCAGTATCGAGAGGTACTATGGCTACACCTTC.

The chain combines TRBV29-1 with TRBJ1-1; D is ambiguous. Germline loops: CDR1 SQVTM, CDR2 ANQGSEA. The CDR3 runs 14 residues. Trimming stripped 7 bases from V and 6 bases from J, with 21 bases between. The CDR3 bases are TGCAGCGGCGTTTACAGACTTTCTTTACCTGAAGCTTTCTTT. It encodes CSGVYRLSLPEAFF.

The rearrangement uses TRBV5-1 and TRBJ1-1, with D unresolved. The CDR3 sequence is 18 residues long. Germline CDR1 reads SGHRS; CDR2 reads YFSETQ. V lost 0 bases and J 1 base, leaving 19 bases between the germline ends. CDR3 in amino acids: CASSLGYGLGRRNTEAFF. The CDR3 DNA sequence: TGCGCCAGCAGCTTGGGATATGGACTTGGAAGAAGGAACACTGAAGCTTTCTTT.

The chain uses TRBV6-6 and TRBJ1-5; D remains unclear. Germline V gene sequence: CDR1 MNHNY, CDR2 SVGAGI (reference sequence). Between the trimmed V and J ends, which lost 7 bases and 5 bases, there was a span of 9 bases. The CDR3 is made up of 12 amino acids. The CDR3 sequence: CASKDGDQPQHF. The CDR3 DNA follows: TGTGCCAGCAAAGACGGCGATCAGCCCCAGCATTTT.

The V gene is TRBV4-3, the J gene TRBJ2-1, with 13 positions matching TRBD2. V lost 1 base and J lost 10; bases outside the gene matches: 16. The CDR3 loop spans 19 amino acids. Germline values: CDR1 LGHNA, CDR2 YSLEER. CDR3 protein: CASSQVEARRTSGSGEQFF. CDR3 in DNA: TGCGCCAGCAGCCAAGTGGAAGCGCGTAGGACTAGCGGGAGTGGCGAGCAGTTCTTC.

The chain carries TRBV27 and TRBJ2-2; no clear D gene. Trimming removed 7 bases from V and 6 bases from J, with 9 bases in between. This CDR3 has 12 residues. CDR1 and CDR2 from the germline V gene are MNHEY and SMNVEV (reference sequence). The CDR3, as DNA: TGTGCCAGCAAGATGGGTTCCGGGGAGCTGTTTTTT. Its translation: CASKMGSGELFF.

The chain links TRBV6-1 to TRBJ1-3; D gene uncertain. This CDR3 contains 14 residues. Trimming cost V 3 bases and J 0 bases, with 6 bases left between them. CDR1 is MNHNS and CDR2 is SASEGT in the germline V gene. The CDR3 spells CASSDDTSGNTIYF. CDR3 nucleotide sequence: TGTGCCAGCAGTGACGACACCTCTGGAAACACCATATATTTT.

The chain employs TRBV19 and TRBJ2-1; the match to TRBD2 covers 9 bases. After removal of 6 bases from V and 9 bases from J, the junction contained 12 bases not matched to a gene. The V gene's germline CDR1 is LNHDA and CDR2 SQIVND (reference sequence). The CDR3 extends over 15 amino acids. In DNA form, the CDR3 reads TGTGCCAGTAGCCCACCTTTAGCGGGAGCCGGTGAGCAGTTCTTC. Protein product: CASSPPLAGAGEQFF.

The J gene is TRBJ1-3, the V gene TRBV28; D remains unclear. The CDR3 sequence is 16 residues long. Trimming left V 2 bases short and J 0 bases short, with 11 bases between. Germline CDR1 MDHEN, CDR2 SYDVKM. The CDR3 loop reads CASSLDTMSSGNTIYF. The CDR3, as DNA: TGTGCCAGCAGTTTAGATACAATGAGCTCTGGAAACACCATATATTTT.

V is TRBV18 and J is TRBJ1-6; D gene unclear. The CDR3 is 17 residues long. Trimming shortened V by 3 bases and J by 0 bases, and 12 bases separated the two germline ends. Germline values: CDR1 KGHSH, CDR2 LQKENI. The CDR3 sequence: CASSPYTPSSYNSPLHF. The CDR3 coding sequence is TGTGCCAGCTCACCTTACACCCCGAGCTCCTATAATTCACCCCTCCACTTT. The variable domain in full, completed from reference TRBV18 and TRBJ1-6, reads NAGVMQNPRHLVRRRGQEARLRCSPMKGHSHVYWYRQLPEEGLKFMVYLQKENIIDESGMPKERFSAEFPKEGPSILRIQQVVRGDSAAYFCASSPYTPSSYNSPLHFGNGTRLTVT.

The chain is built from TRBV5-1 and TRBJ2-1; no clear D gene. Trimming removed 0 bases at V and 0 bases at J, with 7 bases between. This CDR3 contains 15 residues. CDR1 and CDR2 from the germline V gene are SGHRS and YFSETQ. The CDR3 bases are TGCGCCAGCAGCTTGGACCCAAACTCCTACAATGAGCAGTTCTTC. Residues: CASSLDPNSYNEQFF.

V usage is TRBV7-3 and J usage is TRBJ1-3; D remains unclear. The CDR3 is 15 amino acids. The germline CDR1 and CDR2 sequences are SGHTA and FQGTGA. Trimming took 5 bases from V and 0 from J, leaving 11 bases between them. The CDR3 DNA follows: TGTGCCAGCAGCCTGAGCCGGGACTCTGGAAACACCATATATTTT. It codes for CASSLSRDSGNTIYF.

The J gene is TRBJ1-5, the V gene TRBV6-2 or TRBV6-3, with 9 bases aligning to TRBD1. The CDR3 has 15 residues. The germline V gene encodes CDR1 MNHEY and CDR2 SVGEGT. The trim removed 5 bases at V and 7 bases at J, leaving 9 bases unmatched. CDR3 amino acids: CASSKGTGLQQPQHF. The CDR3 region has the DNA TGTGCCAGCAGTAAAGGGACAGGGTTACAACAGCCCCAGCATTTT.